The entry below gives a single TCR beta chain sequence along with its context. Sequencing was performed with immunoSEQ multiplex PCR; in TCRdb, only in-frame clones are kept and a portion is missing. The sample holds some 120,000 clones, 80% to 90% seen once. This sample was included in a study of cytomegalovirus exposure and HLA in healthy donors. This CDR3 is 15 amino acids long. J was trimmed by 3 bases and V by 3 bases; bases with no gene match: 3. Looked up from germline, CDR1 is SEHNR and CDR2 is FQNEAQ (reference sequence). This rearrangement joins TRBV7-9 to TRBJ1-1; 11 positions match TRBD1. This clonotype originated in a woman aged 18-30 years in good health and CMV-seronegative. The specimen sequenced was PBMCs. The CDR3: CASSFEDRGHTEAFF. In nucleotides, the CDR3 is TGTGCCAGCAGCTTTGAGGACAGGGGGCACACTGAAGCTTTCTTT.